These T cell receptor beta chains were read from a single sample in a study of T cell responses to AZD1222 COVID-19 vaccine. Some clones are missing from TCRdb's copy, which holds only in-frame ones; the method was immunoSEQ multiplex PCR. The sample has under 50,000 clones, 85% to 90% seen once; the top ten hold 1% to 1.3%. The sequencing used peripheral blood, collected 28 days after the second AZD1222 dose. All receptors come from an adult who received the AZD1222 COVID-19 vaccine. CDR3s leave out the opening cysteine and the closing phenylalanine or tryptophan. Each record gives: clone size, J gene, V gene, CDR3 protein. The size entry is marked missing in some rows and otherwise reads once, few, many or a size class.

abundance: NA; j_gene: TRBJ2-2; v_gene: TRBV10-1; CDR3aa: ASSESMVRDTGELF
abundance: NA; j_gene: TRBJ1-2; v_gene: TRBV30; CDR3aa: AWSVTSGYT
abundance: NA; j_gene: TRBJ1-2; v_gene: TRBV5-1; CDR3aa: ASSYGTETNYGYT
abundance: NA; j_gene: TRBJ2-1; v_gene: TRBV20-1; CDR3aa: SASAGLGYNEQF
abundance: NA; j_gene: TRBJ1-5; v_gene: TRBV4-1; CDR3aa: ASSLAFLSNQPQH
abundance: once; j_gene: TRBJ1-5; v_gene: TRBV30; CDR3aa: AWSATGDQPQH
abundance: NA; j_gene: TRBJ2-1; v_gene: TRBV29-1; CDR3aa: SVDSGSRNEQF
abundance: NA; j_gene: TRBJ2-5; v_gene: TRBV28; CDR3aa: ASSWAGLAGPQETQY
abundance: NA; j_gene: TRBJ1-1; v_gene: TRBV2; CDR3aa: ASVQGEGTEAF
abundance: NA; j_gene: TRBJ2-3; v_gene: TRBV2; CDR3aa: ASSPSRVQY
abundance: NA; j_gene: TRBJ1-6; v_gene: TRBV19; CDR3aa: ASSVGQGFGSPLH
abundance: NA; j_gene: TRBJ1-2; v_gene: TRBV6-5; CDR3aa: ASSLSTFGGYT
abundance: NA; j_gene: TRBJ2-7; v_gene: TRBV7-2; CDR3aa: ASSLLAGAGYEQY
abundance: NA; j_gene: TRBJ1-2; v_gene: TRBV7-9; CDR3aa: ASSLTTGTGNYGYT
abundance: once; j_gene: TRBJ1-4; v_gene: TRBV5-1; CDR3aa: ASSLGGSHEKLF
abundance: NA; j_gene: TRBJ2-1; v_gene: TRBV18; CDR3aa: ASSPQGREFYNEQF
abundance: NA; j_gene: TRBJ2-2; v_gene: TRBV18; CDR3aa: ASSWAGTSSGELF
abundance: NA; j_gene: TRBJ2-7; v_gene: TRBV2; CDR3aa: ASSPPGQGVEQY
abundance: NA; j_gene: TRBJ2-7; v_gene: TRBV12-5; CDR3aa: ASGFEAGGLTAHEQY
abundance: NA; j_gene: TRBJ1-5; v_gene: TRBV28; CDR3aa: ASEDASYSNQPQH
abundance: NA; j_gene: TRBJ1-1; v_gene: TRBV3-1/TRBV3-2; CDR3aa: ASSRVGNEAF
abundance: NA; j_gene: TRBJ2-1; v_gene: TRBV7-2; CDR3aa: ASSRRTSPMSYNEQF
abundance: NA; j_gene: TRBJ1-1; v_gene: TRBV4-1; CDR3aa: ASRTGRDAEAF
abundance: NA; j_gene: TRBJ1-1; v_gene: TRBV15; CDR3aa: ATSPTPDRTETMNTEAF
abundance: NA; j_gene: TRBJ2-6; v_gene: TRBV5-1; CDR3aa: ASSPSGANVLT
abundance: once; j_gene: TRBJ1-1; v_gene: TRBV29-1; CDR3aa: SVEGGDTEAF
abundance: NA; j_gene: TRBJ2-3; v_gene: TRBV6-6; CDR3aa: ASRGTSGRWIDTQY
abundance: NA; j_gene: TRBJ2-7; v_gene: TRBV6-5; CDR3aa: ASSRQGKGYEQY
abundance: NA; j_gene: TRBJ1-6; v_gene: TRBV10-2; CDR3aa: ASSESGQGWKNSPLH
abundance: NA; j_gene: TRBJ1-1; v_gene: TRBV30; CDR3aa: AWTARVNTEAF
abundance: few; j_gene: TRBJ2-1; v_gene: TRBV28; CDR3aa: ASSSSTGRIYNEQF